The 7 T cell receptor beta chains listed next were all sequenced from one sample in a study of shared clonotypes between healthy human individuals. Cells designated naive CD8 were CD45RO-negative and were positively selected for CCR7, with terminally differentiated effector memory CD45RA+ cells excluded. Sequenced by immunoSEQ multiplex PCR; TCRdb stores in-frame clones only, minus some. The sample has 2 million to 2.5 million clones, around 93% seen once. Sample: naive CD8+ T cells from PBMCs. Receptors were obtained from a man aged 18 to 29 in good health. Some clones in this sample may be carry-over from other donors' samples.

V usage is TRBV11-2 and J usage is TRBJ2-5, with D maybe TRBD2 (6 bases). The CDR3 is made up of 16 amino acids. Per germline, CDR1 SGHAT and CDR2 FQNNGV. V lost 1 base, J lost 2 bases, and 14 bases lay in between. Written as DNA, the CDR3 is TGTGCCAGCAGCTTAGTCCCGGGACTGCCACAAGAGACCCAGTACTTC. Its translation: CASSLVPGLPQETQYF.

The chain joins TRBV11-2 to TRBJ2-3; tentative D call: TRBD1 (6 bases). The CDR3 has 14 residues. CDR1 is SGHAT, CDR2 FQNNGV, per germline. V lost 1 base and J lost 4, with 9 bases in between. CDR3 nucleotides: TGTGCCAGCAGCTTAGCCCCAGGGGCAGATACGCAGTATTTT. Encoded protein: CASSLAPGADTQYF.

The chain employs TRBV19 and TRBJ2-7; D possibly corresponds to TRBD1 (6 bases). The germline V and J ends were trimmed by 5 bases and 3 bases, with 17 bases remaining between them. Germline CDR1 is LNHDA and CDR2 is SQIVND (reference sequence). CDR3 length: 15 amino acids. Here the CDR3 reads CASSPTGPLGYEQYF. DNA for the CDR3: TGTGCCAGTAGTCCGACAGGACCCCTGGGCTACGAGCAGTACTTC. Full variable domain (missing parts from reference TRBV19 and TRBJ2-7): DGGITQSPKYLFRKEGQNVTLSCEQNLNHDAMYWYRQDPGQGLRLIYYSQIVNDFQKGDIAEGYSVSREKKESFPLTVTSAQKNPTAFYLCASSPTGPLGYEQYFGPGTRLTVT.

V gene TRBV28 combines with J gene TRBJ1-4, with 7 bases that match TRBD1. The CDR3 has 16 residues. The V gene end was trimmed by 3 bases and the J gene end by 2 bases; junction bases not matched to a gene: 6. Germline CDR1 reads MDHEN; CDR2 reads SYDVKM. CDR3 region: CASSFHLTGTNEKLFF. For the CDR3, the DNA is TGTGCCAGCAGTTTCCACCTGACAGGGACTAATGAAAAACTGTTTTTT. Variable domain in full (rest from reference TRBV28 and TRBJ1-4): DVKVTQSSRYLVKRTGEKVFLECVQDMDHENMFWYRQDPGLGLRLIYFSYDVKMKEKGDIPEGYSVSREKKERFSLILESASTNQTSMYLCASSFHLTGTNEKLFFGSGTQLSVL.

This clone was counted once. This sequence joins TRBV7-8 and TRBJ1-2; D unclear. The germline gives CDR1 SGHVS, CDR2 FQNEAQ. With 5 bases removed from V and 5 bases from J, the gap between germline ends came to 18 bases. The CDR3 is 15 amino acids. The CDR3 sequence is CASSPSPGVGYGYTF. DNA of the CDR3: TGTGCCAGCAGCCCCTCCCCAGGAGTTGGATATGGCTACACCTTC.

This chain uses TRBV6-5 with TRBJ2-1, with TRBD2 matching over 12 bases. The V segment lost 4 bases and the J segment 7 bases; nucleotides outside the gene matches: 8. The germline V gene encodes CDR1 MNHEY and CDR2 SVGAGI. The CDR3 totals 16 residues. In DNA form, the CDR3 reads TGTGCCAGCAGTTCTCCTAGCGGGAGGGCCAGAAATGAGCAGTTCTTC. Translated: CASSSPSGRARNEQFF.

The V call is TRBV5-1, the J call TRBJ2-1, with 10 positions matching TRBD2. The CDR3 length is 18 residues. J gave up 2 bases and V 0 bases, and 8 bases lay outside the gene matches. Germline V gene data show CDR1 as SGHRS and CDR2 as YFSETQ. The CDR3 DNA is TGCGCCAGCAGCTTGGGAGCGGGAGGGCCGATTACCTACAATGAGCAGTTCTTC. It encodes CASSLGAGGPITYNEQFF.